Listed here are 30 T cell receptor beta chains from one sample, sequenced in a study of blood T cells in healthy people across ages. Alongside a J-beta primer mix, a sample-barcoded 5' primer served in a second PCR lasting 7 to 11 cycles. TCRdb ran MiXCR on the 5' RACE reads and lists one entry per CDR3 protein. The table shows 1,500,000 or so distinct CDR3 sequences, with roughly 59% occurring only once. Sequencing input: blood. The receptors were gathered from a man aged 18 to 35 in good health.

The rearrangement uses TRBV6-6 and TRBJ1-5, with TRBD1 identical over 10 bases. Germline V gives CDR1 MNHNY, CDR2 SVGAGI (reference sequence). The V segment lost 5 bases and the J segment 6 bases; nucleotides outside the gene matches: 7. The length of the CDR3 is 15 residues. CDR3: CASSPGQGRIQPQHF. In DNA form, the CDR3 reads TGTGCCAGCAGTCCGGGACAGGGGAGGATTCAGCCCCAGCATTTT.

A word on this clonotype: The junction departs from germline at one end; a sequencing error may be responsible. For the CDR3, the DNA is TGTGCTAGCAGCTTAGGGACTAGCGGGGCGGAGACCCAGTACTTC. It yields the protein CASSLGTSGAETQYF. The J gene is TRBJ2-5, the V gene TRBV7-7, with 13 positions matching TRBD2. Germline-derived CDR1 and CDR2 are SSHAT and FNYEAQ (reference sequence). The CDR3 length is 15 residues.

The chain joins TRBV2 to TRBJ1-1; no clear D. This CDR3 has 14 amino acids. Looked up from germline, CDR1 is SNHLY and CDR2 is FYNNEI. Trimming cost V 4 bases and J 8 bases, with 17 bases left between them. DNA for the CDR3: TGTGCCAGCAGTGCGGAGGGTCACGGGAGGGAAGCTTTCTTT. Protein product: CASSAEGHGREAFF.

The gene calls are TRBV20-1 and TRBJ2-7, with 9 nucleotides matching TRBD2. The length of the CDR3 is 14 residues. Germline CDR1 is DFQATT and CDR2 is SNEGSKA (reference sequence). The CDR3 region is CSESWPSGNYEQYF. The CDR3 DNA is TGCAGCGAATCGTGGCCTAGCGGGAACTACGAGCAGTACTTC.

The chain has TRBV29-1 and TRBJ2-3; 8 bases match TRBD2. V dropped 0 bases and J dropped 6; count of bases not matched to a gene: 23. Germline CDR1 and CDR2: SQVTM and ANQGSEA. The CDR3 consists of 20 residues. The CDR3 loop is CSVEDPMRAGGPSWGDTQYF. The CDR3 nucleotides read TGCAGCGTTGAAGATCCCATGAGGGCGGGGGGCCCGTCATGGGGGGATACGCAGTATTTT.

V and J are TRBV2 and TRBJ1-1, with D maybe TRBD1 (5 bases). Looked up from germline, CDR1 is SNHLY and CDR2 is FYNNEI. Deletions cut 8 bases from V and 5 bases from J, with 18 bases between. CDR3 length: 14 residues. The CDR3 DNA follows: TGTGCCAGCCGGTCGTGGGGCAGTGTGACTGAAGCTTTCTTT. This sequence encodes CASRSWGSVTEAFF.

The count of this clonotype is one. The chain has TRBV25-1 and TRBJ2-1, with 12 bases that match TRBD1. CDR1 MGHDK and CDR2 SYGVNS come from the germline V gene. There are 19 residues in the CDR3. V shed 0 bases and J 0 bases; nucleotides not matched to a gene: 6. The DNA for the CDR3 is TGTGCCAGCAGTGAATATACTGGGACAGGGGGCAGCTCCTACAATGAGCAGTTCTTC. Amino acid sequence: CASSEYTGTGGSSYNEQFF.

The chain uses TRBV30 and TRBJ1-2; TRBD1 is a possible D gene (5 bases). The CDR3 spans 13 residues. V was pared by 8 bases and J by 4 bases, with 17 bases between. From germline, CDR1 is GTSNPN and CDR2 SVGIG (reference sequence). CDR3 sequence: CAGTSPATYGYTF. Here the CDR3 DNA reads TGTGCCGGGACCTCGCCCGCGACCTATGGCTACACCTTC. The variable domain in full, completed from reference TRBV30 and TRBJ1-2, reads SQTIHQWPATLVQPVGSPLSLECTVEGTSNPNLYWYRQAAGRGLQLLFYSVGIGQISSEVPQNLSASRPQDRQFILSSKKLLLSDSGFYLCAGTSPATYGYTFGSGTRLTVV.

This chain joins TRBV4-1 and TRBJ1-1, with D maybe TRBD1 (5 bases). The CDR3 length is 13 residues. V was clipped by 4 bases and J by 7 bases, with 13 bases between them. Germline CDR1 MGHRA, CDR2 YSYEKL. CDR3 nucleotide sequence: TGCGCCAGCAGCCGCCGGGGGGTATATGAAGCTTTCTTT. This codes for CASSRRGVYEAFF.

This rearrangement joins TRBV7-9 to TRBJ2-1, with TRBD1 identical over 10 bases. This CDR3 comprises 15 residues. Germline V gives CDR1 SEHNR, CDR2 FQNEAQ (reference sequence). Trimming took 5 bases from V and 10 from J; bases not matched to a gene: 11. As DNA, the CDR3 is TGTGCCAGCAGCCGTACCGGGACAGGGGAGGACGAGCAGTTCTTC. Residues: CASSRTGTGEDEQFF.

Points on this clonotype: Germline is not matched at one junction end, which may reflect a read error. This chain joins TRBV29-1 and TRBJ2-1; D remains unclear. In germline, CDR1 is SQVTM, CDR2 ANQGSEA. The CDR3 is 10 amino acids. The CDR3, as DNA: TGCAGCTTTGACCGGAATGAGCAGTTCTTC. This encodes CSFDRNEQFF.

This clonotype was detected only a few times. This CDR3 reads CASSPSGGGVYEQFF. The DNA for the CDR3 is TGTGCCAGCAGTCCCTCAGGGGGCGGGGTATACGAGCAGTTCTTC. This sequence joins TRBV12-3 or TRBV12-4 and TRBJ2-1, with 8 bases identical to TRBD1. Trimming took 5 bases from V and 10 from J; bases not matched to a gene: 13. CDR3 size: 15 residues.

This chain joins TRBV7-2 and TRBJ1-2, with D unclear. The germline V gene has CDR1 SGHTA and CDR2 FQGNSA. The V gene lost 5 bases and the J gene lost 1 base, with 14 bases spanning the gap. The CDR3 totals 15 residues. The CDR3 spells CASSPQSGDNYGYTF. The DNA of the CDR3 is TGTGCCAGCAGCCCCCAATCGGGAGATAACTATGGCTACACCTTC.

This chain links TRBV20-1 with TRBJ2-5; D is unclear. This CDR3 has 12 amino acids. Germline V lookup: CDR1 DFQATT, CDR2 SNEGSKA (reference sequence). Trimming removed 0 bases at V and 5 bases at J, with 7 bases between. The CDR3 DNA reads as TGCAGTGCTAGAGAGGTGGGGGAGACCCAGTACTTC. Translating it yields CSAREVGETQYF.

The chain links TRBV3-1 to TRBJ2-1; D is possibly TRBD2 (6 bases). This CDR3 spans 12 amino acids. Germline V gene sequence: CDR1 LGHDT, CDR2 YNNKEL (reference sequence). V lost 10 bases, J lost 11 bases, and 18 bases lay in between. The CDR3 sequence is CATQDPGLQQFF. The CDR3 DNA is TGTGCCACCCAAGACCCGGGACTGCAGCAGTTCTTC.

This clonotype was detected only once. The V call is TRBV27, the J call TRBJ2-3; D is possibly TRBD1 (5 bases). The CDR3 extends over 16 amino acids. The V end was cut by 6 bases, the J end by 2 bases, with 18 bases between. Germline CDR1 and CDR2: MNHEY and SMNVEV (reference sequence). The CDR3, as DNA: TGTGCCAGCAGATTGCAGGGTTACTATCACACAGATACGCAGTATTTT. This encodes CASRLQGYYHTDTQYF.

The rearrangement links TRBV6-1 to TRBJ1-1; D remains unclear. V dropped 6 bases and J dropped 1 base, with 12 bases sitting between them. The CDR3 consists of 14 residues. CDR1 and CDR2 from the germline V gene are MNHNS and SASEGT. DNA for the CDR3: TGTGCCAGCAGGAAGCTAGTCGGGAACACTGAAGCTTTCTTT. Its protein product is CASRKLVGNTEAFF.

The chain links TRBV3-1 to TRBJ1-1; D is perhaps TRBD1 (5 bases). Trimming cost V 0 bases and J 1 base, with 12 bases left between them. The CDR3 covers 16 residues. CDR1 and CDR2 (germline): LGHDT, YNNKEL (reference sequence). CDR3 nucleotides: TGTGCCAGCAGCCAAGATGGGAGGGGCGAGAACACTGAAGCTTTCTTT. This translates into CASSQDGRGENTEAFF.

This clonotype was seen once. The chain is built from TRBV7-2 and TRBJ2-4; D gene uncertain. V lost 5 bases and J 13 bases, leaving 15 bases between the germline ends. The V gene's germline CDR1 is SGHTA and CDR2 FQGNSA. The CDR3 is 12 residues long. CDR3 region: CASSRFAQEQYF. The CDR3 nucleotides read TGTGCCAGCAGCCGATTTGCACAAGAGCAGTACTTC.

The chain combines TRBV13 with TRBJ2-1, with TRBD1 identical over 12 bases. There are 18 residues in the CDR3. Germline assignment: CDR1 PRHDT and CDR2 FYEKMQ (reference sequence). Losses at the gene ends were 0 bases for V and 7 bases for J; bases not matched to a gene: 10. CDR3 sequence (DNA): TGTGCCAGCAGCTTAGGCCGGGACAGGGGGCGCGTCAGGAATGAGCAGTTCTTC. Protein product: CASSLGRDRGRVRNEQFF. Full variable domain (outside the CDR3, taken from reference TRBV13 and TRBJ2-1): AAGVIQSPRHLIKEKRETATLKCYPIPRHDTVYWYQQGPGQDPQFLISFYEKMQSDKGSIPDRFSAQQFSDYHSELNMSSLELGDSALYFCASSLGRDRGRVRNEQFFGPGTRLTVL.

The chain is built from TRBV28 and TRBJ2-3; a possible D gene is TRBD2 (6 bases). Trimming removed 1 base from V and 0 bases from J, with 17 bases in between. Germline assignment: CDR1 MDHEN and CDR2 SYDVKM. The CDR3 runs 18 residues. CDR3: CASSLLVRLATSTDTQYF. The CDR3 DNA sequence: TGTGCCAGCAGTTTATTAGTAAGGCTAGCGACTAGCACAGATACGCAGTATTTT.

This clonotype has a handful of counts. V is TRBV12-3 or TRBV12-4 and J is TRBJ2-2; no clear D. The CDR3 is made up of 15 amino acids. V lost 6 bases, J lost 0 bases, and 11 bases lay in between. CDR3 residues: CASSPGRTNTGELFF. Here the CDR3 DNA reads TGTGCCAGCAGCCCCGGACGGACGAACACCGGGGAGCTGTTTTTT.

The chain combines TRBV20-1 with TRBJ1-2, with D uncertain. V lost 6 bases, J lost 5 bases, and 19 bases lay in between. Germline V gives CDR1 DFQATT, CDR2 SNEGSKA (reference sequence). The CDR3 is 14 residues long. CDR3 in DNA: TGCAGTGCGCATCTTATGGGTGTTGGGTATGGCTACACCTTC. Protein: CSAHLMGVGYGYTF.

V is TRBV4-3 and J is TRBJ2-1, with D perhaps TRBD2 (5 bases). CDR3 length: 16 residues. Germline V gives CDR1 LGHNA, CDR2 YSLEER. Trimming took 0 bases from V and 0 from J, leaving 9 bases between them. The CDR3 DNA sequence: TGCGCCAGCAGCCAAGAGATTCTAGCCTCCTACAATGAGCAGTTCTTC. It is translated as CASSQEILASYNEQFF.

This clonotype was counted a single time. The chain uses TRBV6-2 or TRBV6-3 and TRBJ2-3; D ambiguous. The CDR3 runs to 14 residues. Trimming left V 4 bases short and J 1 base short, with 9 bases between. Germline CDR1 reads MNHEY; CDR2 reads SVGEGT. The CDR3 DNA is TGTGCCAGCAGTTTGTGGGGTCGCACAGATACGCAGTATTTT. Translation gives CASSLWGRTDTQYF.

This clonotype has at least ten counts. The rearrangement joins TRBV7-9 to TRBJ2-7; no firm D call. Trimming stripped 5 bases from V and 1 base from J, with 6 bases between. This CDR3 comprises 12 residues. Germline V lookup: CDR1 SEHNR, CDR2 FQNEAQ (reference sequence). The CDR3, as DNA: TGTGCCAGCAGCCATTTATCCTACGAGCAGTACTTC. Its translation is CASSHLSYEQYF.

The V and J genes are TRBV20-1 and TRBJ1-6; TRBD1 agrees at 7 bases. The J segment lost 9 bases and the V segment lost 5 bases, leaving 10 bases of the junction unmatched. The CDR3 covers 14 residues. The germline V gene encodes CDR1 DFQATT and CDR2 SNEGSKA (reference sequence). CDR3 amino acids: CSAHADRRGSPLHF. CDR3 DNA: TGCAGTGCTCACGCGGACAGGCGCGGTTCACCCCTCCACTTT.

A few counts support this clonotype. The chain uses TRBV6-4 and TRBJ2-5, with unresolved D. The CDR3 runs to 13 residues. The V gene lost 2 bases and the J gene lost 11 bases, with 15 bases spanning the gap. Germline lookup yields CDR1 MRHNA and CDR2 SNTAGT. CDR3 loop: CASSDRLYNEQYF. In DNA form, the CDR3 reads TGTGCCAGCAGTGACCGACTCTACAATGAGCAGTACTTC.

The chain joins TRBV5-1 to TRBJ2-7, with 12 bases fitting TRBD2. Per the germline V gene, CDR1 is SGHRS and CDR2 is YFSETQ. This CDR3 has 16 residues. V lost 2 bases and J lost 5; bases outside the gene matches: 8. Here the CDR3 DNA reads TGCGCCAGCAGCTTCCTTCTAGCGGGAGGGCCCCACGAGCAGTACTTC. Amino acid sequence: CASSFLLAGGPHEQYF.

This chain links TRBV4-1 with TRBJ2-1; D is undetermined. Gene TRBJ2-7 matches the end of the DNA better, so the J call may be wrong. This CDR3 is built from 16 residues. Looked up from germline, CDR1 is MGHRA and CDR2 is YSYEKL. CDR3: CASSQETPVRHNEQYF. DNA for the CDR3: TGCGCCAGCAGCCAGGAAACGCCAGTCCGGCACAATGAGCAGTACTTC.